These 11 T cell receptor beta chains came from one sample sequenced in a study of regulatory T cells in long-lasting Graves disease. Stated time point: newly diagnosed GD, antithyroid drugs for less than 3 months. PBMC-derived RNA was used for the TCR library. TCR beta libraries were built with iRepertoire HTBI primers and Arm-PCR of CDR3 regions. TCRdb called the multiplex PCR reads again in MiXCR, with one record for every CDR3 protein. The table has around 330,000 distinct CDR3 sequences, under 20% seen once; the top ten hold about 36%. The sample here was peripheral blood mononuclear cells (PBMCs), taken at new diagnosis, from a patient treated with antithyroid drugs. Every receptor here comes from a female donor with Graves disease.

The chain recombines TRBV29-1 with TRBJ2-2, with 12 bases lining up with TRBD2. V lost 6 bases and J lost 0; bases outside the gene matches: 2. Germline CDR1 reads SQVTM; CDR2 reads ANQGSEA. CDR3 size: 15 residues. The CDR3 region is CSVRTSGTNTGELFF. The CDR3 nucleotides are TGCAGCGTCCGGACTAGCGGGACGAACACCGGGGAGCTGTTTTTT.

There are a few counts of this clonotype. V and J are TRBV7-3 and TRBJ1-1; D remains unclear. V lost 4 bases to trimming and J lost 6 bases, with 12 bases between them. CDR3 length: 13 residues. Germline CDR1 SGHTA, CDR2 FQGTGA. The CDR3 sequence is CASSSDPQAEAFF. In nucleotides, the CDR3 is TGTGCCAGCAGCTCCGACCCCCAGGCTGAAGCTTTCTTT. Using reference TRBV7-3 and TRBJ1-1 for the parts outside the CDR3, the full variable domain is GAGVSQTPSNKVTEKGKYVELRCDPISGHTALYWYRQSLGQGPEFLIYFQGTGAADDSGLPNDRFFAVRPEGSVSTLKIQRTERGDSAVYLCASSSDPQAEAFFGQGTRLTVV.

This clonotype appeared a few times. J is TRBJ2-7 and V is TRBV2, with 7 nucleotides matching TRBD2. With 6 bases clipped from V and 7 bases from J, the junction kept 15 bases outside the gene matches. The germline V gene encodes CDR1 SNHLY and CDR2 FYNNEI. This CDR3 comprises 15 residues. The CDR3 sequence is CASSPWGEGPGEQYF. As DNA, the CDR3 is TGTGCCAGCAGCCCCTGGGGGGAGGGGCCGGGTGAGCAGTACTTC.

There are many counts of this clonotype. The V and J genes are TRBV28 and TRBJ2-7; the D is unclear. V lost 2 bases, J lost 6 bases, and 14 bases lay in between. The CDR3 spans 14 residues. Germline-derived CDR1 and CDR2 are MDHEN and SYDVKM. The CDR3 loop reads CASSLGFVAGEQYF. CDR3 coding DNA: TGTGCCAGCAGTTTAGGTTTTGTGGCAGGCGAGCAGTACTTC.

This clonotype was found many times. Written as DNA, the CDR3 is TGTGCCAGCAGCCACCCGGGACCATTCGGGGAGCTGTTTTTT. Protein sequence: CASSHPGPFGELFF. This chain joins TRBV3-1 and TRBJ2-2; D possibly uses TRBD1 or TRBD2 (5 bases each). V lost 3 bases and J lost 7, with 12 bases in between. The CDR3 length is 14 residues. Germline V lookup: CDR1 LGHDT, CDR2 YNNKEL (reference sequence).

This clonotype has more than one count but fewer than ten. The rearrangement uses TRBV6-2 or TRBV6-3 and TRBJ1-2, with TRBD1 matching over 8 bases. V was clipped by 2 bases and J by 4 bases; unmatched bases: 3. This CDR3 contains 14 residues. Germline-derived CDR1 and CDR2 are MNHEY and SVGEGT. The CDR3 is CASSYETGGYGYTF. Written as DNA, the CDR3 is TGTGCCAGCAGTTACGAAACAGGGGGCTATGGCTACACCTTC.

This clonotype was seen repeatedly, ten times or more. V is TRBV19 and J is TRBJ2-1, with 8 positions matching TRBD1. V lost 0 bases and J lost 0; bases outside the gene matches: 4. Germline V gene sequence: CDR1 LNHDA, CDR2 SQIVND (reference sequence). This CDR3 contains 17 residues. In DNA, the CDR3 is TGTGCCAGTAGTATAGACTCGGGACAGGTCTCCTACAATGAGCAGTTCTTC. Translating it yields CASSIDSGQVSYNEQFF.

This clonotype was recorded at least ten times. The chain has TRBV20-1 and TRBJ2-5, with TRBD1 matching over 9 bases. The CDR3 has 11 amino acids. V lost 5 bases and J lost 10; bases outside the gene matches: 5. Per the germline V gene, CDR1 is DFQATT and CDR2 is SNEGSKA (reference sequence). The CDR3 DNA reads TGCAGTGCTGGACAGGGGAGGAACCAGTACTTC. It yields the protein CSAGQGRNQYF.

This clonotype was picked up many times. J is TRBJ2-7 and V is TRBV11-3; possible D gene TRBD2, 6 bases. Trimming took off 0 bases at V and 3 bases at J, with 15 bases between the two ends. The CDR3 has 16 amino acids. Per the germline V gene, CDR1 is SGHNT and CDR2 is YENEEA. The CDR3 bases are TGTGCCAGCAGCTTAGATCTGCGAAGGGGACTCTACGAGCAGTACTTC. Amino acids: CASSLDLRRGLYEQYF.

The table lists this clonotype with a few counts. The chain employs TRBV3-1 and TRBJ2-1; TRBD1 matches 8 bases. This CDR3 spans 14 amino acids. Germline assignment: CDR1 LGHDT and CDR2 YNNKEL (reference sequence). With 9 bases clipped from V and 8 bases from J, the junction kept 12 bases outside the gene matches. The DNA of the CDR3 is TGTGCCAGTAACCGACAGGGGCGGGACGATGAGCAGTTCTTC. It encodes CASNRQGRDDEQFF.

Only a few counts were recorded for this clonotype. The chain is built from TRBV5-4 and TRBJ2-7; TRBD2 is a possible D gene (6 bases). V gave up 4 bases and J gave up 2 bases, with 16 bases separating them. This CDR3 is built from 15 residues. CDR1 and CDR2 (germline): SGHNT, YYREEE (reference sequence). The CDR3 bases are TGTGCCAGCAGCCCAGGCCCGGGAGAGGCCTACGAGCAGTACTTC. This codes for CASSPGPGEAYEQYF.